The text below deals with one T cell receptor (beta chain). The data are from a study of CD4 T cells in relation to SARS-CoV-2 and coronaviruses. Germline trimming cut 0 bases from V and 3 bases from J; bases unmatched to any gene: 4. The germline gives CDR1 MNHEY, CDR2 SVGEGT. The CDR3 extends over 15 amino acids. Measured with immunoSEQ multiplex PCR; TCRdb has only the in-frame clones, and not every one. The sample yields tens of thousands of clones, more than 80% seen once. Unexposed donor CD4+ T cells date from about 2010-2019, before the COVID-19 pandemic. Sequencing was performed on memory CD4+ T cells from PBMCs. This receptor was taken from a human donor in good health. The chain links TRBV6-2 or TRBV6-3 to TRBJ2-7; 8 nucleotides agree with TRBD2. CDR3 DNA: TGTGCCAGCAGTTACTCCGCACTAGCGGACTACGAGCAGTACTTC. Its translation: CASSYSALADYEQYF.